The text below deals with one T cell receptor beta chain. Its specificity is not known. Losses at the gene ends were 4 bases for V and 4 bases for J; bases not matched to a gene: 6. The CDR3 extends over 15 amino acids. Germline V gene data show CDR1 as SGHTA and CDR2 as FQGTGA. The data were obtained in a study of T cell responses to AZD1222 COVID-19 vaccine. Study-wide results and limits: Along spike, vaccine-associated CD4 TCRs were found throughout, with dominance at 160-218 and 743-854. None of the repertoires were sampled until the peak T cell response had passed.

Sequenced by immunoSEQ multiplex PCR; TCRdb stores in-frame clones only, minus some. The sample records around 67,000 clones, about 85% being singletons. This chain connects TRBV7-3 to TRBJ2-5, with TRBD2 matching over 10 bases. Here the sequenced sample was peripheral blood, taken on day 0 of AZD1222 vaccination. This TCR came from an adult in good health. CDR3 nucleotides: TGTGCCAGCAGCTCGCTAGCGGGAGTACGAGAGACCCAGTACTTC. As protein: CASSSLAGVRETQYF.